These T cell receptor beta chains were read from a single sample in a study of shared clonotypes between healthy human individuals. Sequenced by immunoSEQ multiplex PCR; TCRdb stores in-frame clones only, minus some. Counted here are roughly 2.5 million clones, approximately 94% occurring once; the ten biggest clones make up roughly 0.14%. Sequencing was done on a sample of naive CD4+ T cells sorted from blood. All receptors derive from a man aged 18 to 30 in good health. Both conserved end residues are part of each CDR3. D genes are given only for firm matches. Expanded clones get a size class; other rows say once, few or many, or leave the size out.

TRBV5-4,-,TRBJ2-3,14,-,TGTGCCAGCACCCGGATGGTAGCAGGAGATACGCAGTATTTT,CASTRMVAGDTQYF
TRBV30,-,TRBJ2-5,15,once,TGTGCCTGGAGTGTCTTGGGCGGCCCCCAAGAGACCCAGTACTTC,CAWSVLGGPQETQYF
TRBV6-5,-,TRBJ2-2,16,-,TGTGCCAGCAGTTACAGAGGGTTCAGTCCCACCGGGGAGCTGTTTTTT,CASSYRGFSPTGELFF
TRBV7-2,TRBD2,TRBJ2-3,16,-,TGTGCCAGCAGCGCCGCGGGGGGACGGTCCCCAGATACGCAGTATTTT,CASSAAGGRSPDTQYF
TRBV6-1,-,TRBJ2-5,14,-,TGTGCCAGCCGCCGGGCTCAGGCTCAAGAGACCCAGTACTTC,CASRRAQAQETQYF
TRBV18,-,TRBJ1-1,15,-,TGTGCCAGCTCACCCCGGGACACCATGAACACTGAAGCTTTCTTT,CASSPRDTMNTEAFF
TRBV11-2,TRBD1,TRBJ1-1,16,once,TGTGCCAGCAGCTTGGGGGCCGGGACAGGTAACACTGAAGCTTTCTTT,CASSLGAGTGNTEAFF
TRBV9,-,TRBJ2-1,15,-,TGTGCCAGCAGCGCCGGTATAGGCGCCTACAATGAGCAGTTCTTC,CASSAGIGAYNEQFF
TRBV27,-,TRBJ2-1,14,-,TGTGCCAGCAGTGGGTGGGAAAAGTTTAGTGAGCAGTTCTTC,CASSGWEKFSEQFF
TRBV5-1,-,TRBJ2-3,14,-,TGCGCCAGCAGCTTGGTGGGGTTCACAGATACGCAGTATTTT,CASSLVGFTDTQYF
TRBV19,-,TRBJ2-6,16,-,TGTGCCAGTAGTAGGGCCAGGGACTTTGGGGCCAACGTCCTGACTTTC,CASSRARDFGANVLTF
TRBV9,TRBD2,TRBJ2-1,15,-,TGTGCCAGCAGTCAGACTAGCGGGCCTTACAATGAGCAGTTCTTC,CASSQTSGPYNEQFF
TRBV30,TRBD1,TRBJ2-4,14,-,TGTGCCTGGTCTGGGACAGGGTTCAAAAACATTCAGTACTTC,CAWSGTGFKNIQYF
TRBV7-2,TRBD2,TRBJ2-7,16,-,TGTGCCAGCAGTCCCCTATCGGGACTAGGCTCCTACGAGCAGTACTTC,CASSPLSGLGSYEQYF
TRBV7-8,-,TRBJ2-1,16,-,TGTGCCAGCAGCTTAGCGAACAGCATGGTTGATGGAGAGCAGTTCTTC,CASSLANSMVDGEQFF
TRBV19,-,TRBJ1-2,16,-,TGTGCCAGTACTTCGTTCTCCCTTAACGGCAGGGATGGCTACACCTTC,CASTSFSLNGRDGYTF
TRBV4-2,-,TRBJ1-2,14,once,TGTGCCAGCAGCCCCCAGGGAGATCACTATGGCTACACCTTC,CASSPQGDHYGYTF
TRBV5-1,TRBD2,TRBJ2-2,17,once,TGCGCCAGCAGTTTTGGACTAGCGGGAGGGAACACCGGGGAGCTGTTTTTT,CASSFGLAGGNTGELFF
TRBV5-1,TRBD2,TRBJ2-3,18,-,TGCGCCAGCAGCGATCTCCCCATTGCCAGCGGGGGGGGAGATACGCAGTATTTT,CASSDLPIASGGGDTQYF
TRBV6-6,-,TRBJ2-1,15,-,TGTGCCAGCAGTTATACCGGGGGCTCCTACAATGAGCAGTTCTTC,CASSYTGGSYNEQFF
TRBV7-8,-,TRBJ1-4,13,-,TGTGCCAGCAGCCAGAGGAACGAGGAAAAACTGTTTTTT,CASSQRNEEKLFF
TRBV27,-,TRBJ1-5,13,-,TGTGCCAGCCCCTGCGAGGGTGGTCAGCCCCAGCATTTT,CASPCEGGQPQHF
TRBV5-1,-,TRBJ1-1,13,-,TGCGCCAGCAGAGAAGGTCCAAACACTGAAGCTTTCTTT,CASREGPNTEAFF
TRBV18,TRBD1,TRBJ1-2,14,-,TGTGCCAGCTCACCCCCGGGACAGGGGAAGGGCTACACCTTC,CASSPPGQGKGYTF
TRBV6-5,-,TRBJ1-2,15,-,TGTGCCAGCAGCCCTTGGTGGGACGGCTCCTATGGCTACACCTTC,CASSPWWDGSYGYTF
TRBV6-1,-,TRBJ1-1,15,once,TGTGCCAGCACCGGGGGGTACGTGGGGAACACTGAAGCTTTCTTT,CASTGGYVGNTEAFF
TRBV5-1,TRBD1,TRBJ1-5,14,-,TGCGCCAGCAGCCAGACAGGGCTGAATCAGCCCCAGCATTTT,CASSQTGLNQPQHF
TRBV4-3,TRBD2,TRBJ2-7,16,-,TGCGCCAGCAGCCAAGGGTCTCCACGGGAGGTGAGCGAGCAGTACTTC,CASSQGSPREVSEQYF
TRBV6-6,-,TRBJ1-5,15,-,TGTGCCAGCAGTTACACCGGACAGATTAATCAGCCCCAGCATTTT,CASSYTGQINQPQHF
TRBV29-1,-,TRBJ2-1,11,-,TGCAGCGTGACGTCTAGCCTTGAGCAGTTCTTC,CSVTSSLEQFF
TRBV7-8,-,TRBJ1-2,15,-,TGTGCCAGCAGCTTAGCGGGCAGCGGAATCTATGGCTACACCTTC,CASSLAGSGIYGYTF
TRBV27,-,TRBJ1-5,17,-,TGTGCCAGCAGTTCGGGCGACAGATTCAGGGGCAATCAGCCCCAGCATTTT,CASSSGDRFRGNQPQHF